The 9 T cell receptor beta chains reported below all come from one sample, sequenced in a study of beta chain features in type 1 diabetes. General study points: TCRB CDR3s from Type 1 diabetes patients were moderately but significantly shorter in all four CD4+ subsets.

The antigens of these receptors remain unknown. Every bit of the isolated RNA underwent reverse transcription, so sequencing read expressed TCRB transcripts. Assay used: immunoSEQ multiplex PCR; TCRdb lists only in-frame clones, some missing. The sample shows around 250,000 clones, roughly an eighth of them seen only once. Sequencing used naive CD4+ T cells from blood. These receptors came from a man younger than 45 with type 1 diabetes.

V usage is TRBV4-3 and J usage is TRBJ2-1; 15 bases are shared with TRBD2. This CDR3 contains 16 residues. In germline, CDR1 is LGHNA, CDR2 YSLEER. With 2 bases clipped from V and 7 bases from J, the junction kept 3 bases outside the gene matches. The CDR3 DNA follows: TGCGCCAGCAGCCAACCCGGGACTAGCGGGAGGAATGAGCAGTTCTTC. Translation gives CASSQPGTSGRNEQFF.

This clone occurred a few times. This chain joins TRBV9 and TRBJ2-7; TRBD1 agrees at 12 bases. Per the germline V gene, CDR1 is SGDLS and CDR2 is YYNGEE. The V segment lost 2 bases and the J segment 5 bases; nucleotides outside the gene matches: 5. This CDR3 is 15 amino acids long. Here the CDR3 reads CASSVTGTGGHEQYF. Here the CDR3 DNA reads TGTGCCAGCAGCGTTACCGGGACAGGGGGCCACGAGCAGTACTTC. Variable domain in full (rest from reference TRBV9 and TRBJ2-7): DSGVTQTPKHLITATGQRVTLRCSPRSGDLSVYWYQQSLDQGLQFLIQYYNGEERAKGNILERFSAQQFPDLHSELNLSSLELGDSALYFCASSVTGTGGHEQYFGPGTRLTVT.

The sample holds a few counts of this clone. V usage is TRBV19 and J usage is TRBJ2-4; D is undetermined. The CDR3 is 13 residues long. V was pared by 6 bases and J by 5 bases, with 11 bases between. CDR1 is LNHDA, CDR2 SQIVND, per germline (reference sequence). CDR3 region: CASSTRSQNIQYF. CDR3 coding DNA: TGTGCCAGTAGCACGAGATCACAAAACATTCAGTACTTC.

This clone was found a few times. The chain uses TRBV5-1 and TRBJ2-7, with 7 bases fitting TRBD1. V was pared by 0 bases and J by 3 bases, with 3 bases of the junction left unmatched. The CDR3 covers 14 residues. From germline, CDR1 is SGHRS and CDR2 YFSETQ. The CDR3 is CASSLGSGGYEQYF. The CDR3 DNA sequence: TGCGCCAGCAGCTTGGGTTCAGGGGGCTACGAGCAGTACTTC. Together with reference TRBV5-1 and TRBJ2-7, the CDR3 gives the full variable domain: KAGVTQTPRYLIKTRGQQVTLSCSPISGHRSVSWYQQTPGQGLQFLFEYFSETQRNKGNFPGRFSGRQFSNSRSEMNVSTLELGDSALYLCASSLGSGGYEQYFGPGTRLTVT.

V usage is TRBV27 and J usage is TRBJ2-3, with D unclear. V was clipped by 0 bases and J by 0 bases, with 4 bases between them. The CDR3 is 14 amino acids. From germline, CDR1 is MNHEY and CDR2 SMNVEV (reference sequence). This chain's CDR3 is CASSLSQSTDTQYF. CDR3 in DNA: TGTGCCAGCAGTTTATCCCAAAGCACAGATACGCAGTATTTT.

The V call is TRBV7-2, the J call TRBJ2-5, with D possibly TRBD1 on 6 matching bases. The CDR3 runs 14 residues. From germline, CDR1 is SGHTA and CDR2 FQGNSA. V was trimmed by 1 base and J by 2 bases, leaving 8 bases between them. The CDR3 spells CASSLVGTQETQYF. The CDR3 DNA is TGTGCCAGCAGCTTAGTTGGGACACAAGAGACCCAGTACTTC.

This clone was picked up a small number of times. The chain couples TRBV28 to TRBJ2-7; D gene unclear. The CDR3 extends over 14 amino acids. In germline, CDR1 is MDHEN, CDR2 SYDVKM. Trimming left V 5 bases short and J 1 base short, with 12 bases between. The CDR3 here is CASSPEAASYEQYF. As DNA, the CDR3 is TGTGCCAGCAGTCCCGAGGCGGCTTCCTACGAGCAGTACTTC.

CDR3 amino acids: CASSYGTSDYNEQFF. CDR3 DNA sequence: TGTGCCAGCAGCTATGGGACTAGCGATTACAATGAGCAGTTCTTC. This sequence joins TRBV7-7 and TRBJ2-1; 10 bases agree with TRBD2. Germline V gives CDR1 SSHAT, CDR2 FNYEAQ (reference sequence). The CDR3 consists of 15 residues. Losses at the gene ends were 4 bases for V and 4 bases for J; bases not matched to a gene: 4.

The rearrangement joins TRBV28 to TRBJ2-7, with D perhaps TRBD2 (6 bases). The length of the CDR3 is 14 residues. V was cut by 4 bases and J by 5 bases, with 15 bases left in between. Germline V gene data show CDR1 as MDHEN and CDR2 as SYDVKM. CDR3 nucleotide sequence: TGTGCCAGCAGTTCCCCCGGGGGTGAAGACGAGCAGTACTTC. Amino acid sequence: CASSSPGGEDEQYF.